This TCR beta chain was retrieved from a study of human T cells and chemical hapten exposure. Study overall: Enrolled patients were predominantly female and had alopecia areata, totalis or universalis. The variation in per-sample TCR yields arose mainly from small differences in pooled library volumes.

This clonotype was seen a handful of times. Its cognate antigen is unknown. Regarding time point: patch test 1, 2 weeks after DPC sensitization. Sample treatment: therapeutic diphenylcyclopropenone sensitization with weekly scalp DPC. Via MiXCR, TCRdb re-called the RACE reads, giving one row per CDR3 protein. The sample lists 350,000 or so distinct CDR3 sequences; around 6.9% were seen once. V was trimmed by 5 bases and J by 2 bases, leaving 11 bases between them. The germline CDR1 and CDR2 sequences are MNHEY and SVGEGT. The CDR3 sequence is 14 residues long. Findings of the study overall: With regard to DPC sensitization, TCRs above 1 in 1000 frequency did not change. Controls formed significantly fewer large CDR3 similarity clusters than expanded TCRs did.

V is TRBV6-2 or TRBV6-3 and J is TRBJ2-3; D gene ambiguous. The starting material was whole blood, obtained in connection with sensitization to the hapten diphenylcyclopropenone (DPC). The receptor's source is a woman under 30 with alopecia areata. Some clones in this sample may be carry-over from other donors' samples. The CDR3 nucleotides read TGTGCCAGCAGTCCCACAGACCCCACAGATACGCAGTATTTT. Protein sequence: CASSPTDPTDTQYF.